The rows below give T cell receptor beta chains drawn from one sample of a study of cytomegalovirus exposure and HLA in healthy donors. The repertoire was sequenced with immunoSEQ multiplex PCR; TCRdb's copy has only in-frame clones and lacks some. Found here are 80,000 to 95,000 clones; the top ten clones hold approximately 15%. Source material: PBMCs. These TCRs come from a man aged 50-60 years in good health and CMV-seropositive. The CDR3 runs from the conserved cysteine through the conserved F or W. The D gene is left open where the match is weak.

16 | TRBJ2-1 | TRBV4-3 | TRBD2 | TGCGCCAGCAGCCAAGTAGGAGCGGGGGCCTACAATGAGCAGTTCTTC | CASSQVGAGAYNEQFF
12 | TRBJ2-3 | TRBV6-6 | . | TGTGCCAGCAGCCCGAGGACAGATACGCAGTATTTT | CASSPRTDTQYF
15 | TRBJ2-2 | TRBV30 | TRBD1 | TGTGCCCACACGGTGGGGACAGGGGACACCGGGGAGCTGTTTTTT | CAHTVGTGDTGELFF
15 | TRBJ2-5 | TRBV5-4 | . | TGTGCCAGCAGCCCCGCCTCAGGGGTACAAGAGACCCAGTACTTC | CASSPASGVQETQYF
13 | TRBJ1-1 | TRBV2 | . | TGTGCCAGCAGGGTTGGGCAGAACACTGAAGCTTTCTTT | CASRVGQNTEAFF
14 | TRBJ2-1 | TRBV19 | . | TGTGCCAGTCGGCAGGTGAGCTCCGACAATGAGCAGTTCTTC | CASRQVSSDNEQFF
17 | TRBJ2-1 | TRBV5-4 | TRBD2 | TGTGCCAGCAGCTTGCCTAGCGGGAGAAGGTCCTACAATGAGCAGTTCTTC | CASSLPSGRRSYNEQFF
15 | TRBJ2-2 | TRBV9 | . | TGTGCCAGCAGCGTGGGGCAGCCATACACCGGGGAGCTGTTTTTT | CASSVGQPYTGELFF
14 | TRBJ2-1 | TRBV29-1 | TRBD1 | TGCAGCGTTGACGCCGGGACAGTCTACAATGAGCAGTTCTTC | CSVDAGTVYNEQFF
14 | TRBJ1-4 | TRBV5-1 | . | TGCGCCAGCAGCTTACAGGGTGGTAATGAAAAACTGTTTTTT | CASSLQGGNEKLFF
14 | TRBJ1-2 | TRBV18 | TRBD1 | TGTGCCAGCTCACAAGGACAGGGAAACTATGGCTACACCTTC | CASSQGQGNYGYTF
14 | TRBJ2-4 | TRBV5-1 | TRBD1 | TGCGCCAGCAGGGGGACAGGGGAAGGAAACATTCAGTACTTC | CASRGTGEGNIQYF
16 | TRBJ2-3 | TRBV4-3 | TRBD1 | TGCGCCAGCAGCCAAGGGGGACAGAAGAGCACAGATACGCAGTATTTT | CASSQGGQKSTDTQYF
15 | TRBJ1-1 | TRBV28 | TRBD1 | TGTGCCAGCATAGATGTGGGACAGGGTGGGACTGAAGCTTTCTTT | CASIDVGQGGTEAFF
13 | TRBJ1-2 | TRBV6-1 | TRBD1 | TGTGCCACCGACAGGGGGCAGAGCTATGGCTACACCTTC | CATDRGQSYGYTF
16 | TRBJ1-2 | TRBV7-9 | TRBD1 | TGTGCCAGCACGGGTCCGGGACAGGGGCCCCTCTATGGCTACACCTTC | CASTGPGQGPLYGYTF